The 30 T cell receptor beta chains below all came from one sample that was sequenced in a study of blood T cell repertoires in COVID-19. Some clones are missing from TCRdb's copy, which holds only in-frame ones; the method was immunoSEQ multiplex PCR. The repertoire has approximately 240,000 clones, around 82% of them found once; the top ten carry 4.9%. Sample: peripheral blood. These TCRs come from an elderly woman with active or convalescent COVID-19.

The gene calls are TRBV5-1 and TRBJ2-2; 9 bases line up with TRBD2. CDR3 length: 16 amino acids. The V segment lost 5 bases and the J segment 3 bases; nucleotides outside the gene matches: 8. In germline, CDR1 is SGHRS, CDR2 YFSETQ. CDR3 sequence reads: CASSPLAGLDTGELFF. DNA for the CDR3: TGCGCCAGCAGTCCCCTAGCGGGACTCGACACCGGGGAGCTGTTTTTT.

The V gene is TRBV5-6, the J gene TRBJ2-2; 9 nucleotides match TRBD1. This CDR3 comprises 18 residues. V was clipped by 1 base and J by 9 bases; unmatched bases: 16. Germline assignment: CDR1 SGHDT and CDR2 YYEEEE. CDR3 nucleotide sequence: TGTGCCAGCAGCTTGACAGGGGGCCAGATTATGATGACCCGGGAGCTGTTTTTT. It specifies CASSLTGGQIMMTRELFF.

V and J are TRBV18 and TRBJ2-1; TRBD2 matches 13 bases. The CDR3 runs 17 residues. With 3 bases clipped from V and 10 bases from J, the junction kept 12 bases outside the gene matches. Germline CDR1 is KGHSH and CDR2 is LQKENI. Here the CDR3 DNA reads TGTGCCAGCTCACCGGGACTAGCGGGGTTCTCAAGCCCCGAGCAGTTCTTC. Protein sequence: CASSPGLAGFSSPEQFF.

This chain connects TRBV5-1 to TRBJ2-4; D perhaps matches TRBD1 (6 bases). Germline CDR1 reads SGHRS; CDR2 reads YFSETQ. V gave up 0 bases and J gave up 0 bases, with 19 bases separating them. The CDR3 has 19 residues. The CDR3 DNA follows: TGCGCCAGCAGCTTGGAGCTCACAGGGCTCCAACTAGCCAAAAACATTCAGTACTTC. Translation gives CASSLELTGLQLAKNIQYF.

V and J are TRBV6-4 and TRBJ2-1; TRBD2 matches 13 bases. There are 23 residues in the CDR3. Looked up from germline, CDR1 is MRHNA and CDR2 is SNTAGT. Losses at the gene ends were 2 bases for V and 5 bases for J; bases not matched to a gene: 24. The CDR3 region is CASSDHRSTSGRAQKSLNNEQFF. The CDR3 DNA is TGTGCCAGCAGTGACCACCGCTCAACTAGCGGGAGGGCCCAGAAAAGCTTAAACAATGAGCAGTTCTTC.

The V call is TRBV5-1, the J call TRBJ1-2; 7 nucleotides match TRBD1. Germline CDR1 SGHRS, CDR2 YFSETQ. With V trimmed by 4 bases and J by 0 bases, 9 bases remained unmatched. The CDR3 totals 16 residues. The CDR3 protein is CASSIGQEGANYGYTF. Written as DNA, the CDR3 is TGCGCCAGCAGCATTGGACAGGAAGGGGCTAACTATGGCTACACCTTC.

The chain combines TRBV29-1 with TRBJ2-1; TRBD1 might be the D (5 bases). Germline V gene sequence: CDR1 SQVTM, CDR2 ANQGSEA. The CDR3 is made up of 15 amino acids. Trimming left V 5 bases short and J 0 bases short, with 14 bases between. The CDR3: CSVNPQESSYNEQFF. The CDR3 bases are TGCAGCGTTAACCCACAGGAGAGCTCCTACAATGAGCAGTTCTTC.

This clone turned up a few times. V is TRBV7-8 and J is TRBJ1-5; 9 bases match TRBD1. From germline, CDR1 is SGHVS and CDR2 FQNEAQ. V dropped 5 bases and J dropped 3; count of bases not matched to a gene: 8. The CDR3 is 16 amino acids. The CDR3 DNA reads as TGTGCCAGCAGCCAATCGACAGGGGGAATCAATCAGCCCCAGCATTTT. As protein: CASSQSTGGINQPQHF. Full variable domain (remainder filled in from reference TRBV7-8 and TRBJ1-5): GAGVSQSPRYKVAKRGQDVALRCDPISGHVSLFWYQQALGQGPEFLTYFQNEAQLDKSGLPSDRFFAERPEGSVSTLKIQRTQQEDSAVYLCASSQSTGGINQPQHFGDGTRLSIL.

The rearrangement joins TRBV15 to TRBJ1-4; D unresolved. The germline CDR1 and CDR2 sequences are LNHNV and YYDKDF (reference sequence). There are 14 residues in the CDR3. Between the trimmed V and J ends, which lost 4 bases and 7 bases, there was a span of 13 bases. The CDR3 coding sequence is TGTGCCACCAGCACCCGGACTACAGTTGAAAAACTGTTTTTT. This encodes CATSTRTTVEKLFF.

The rearrangement uses TRBV15 and TRBJ1-5; D call uncertain. The CDR3 totals 14 residues. Trimming took off 3 bases at V and 4 bases at J, with 10 bases between the two ends. The germline gives CDR1 LNHNV, CDR2 YYDKDF (reference sequence). The CDR3 reads CATSRSRINQPQHF. DNA for the CDR3: TGTGCCACCAGCAGGTCCAGGATAAATCAGCCCCAGCATTTT. The full variable domain, with the rest looked up from reference TRBV15 and TRBJ1-5, is DAMVIQNPRYQVTQFGKPVTLSCSQTLNHNVMYWYQQKSSQAPKLLFHYYDKDFNNEADTPDNFQSRRPNTSFCFLDIRSPGLGDTAMYLCATSRSRINQPQHFGDGTRLSIL.

This clone was picked up a small number of times. The chain carries TRBV4-2 and TRBJ2-3; 7 bases are a match to TRBD2. The CDR3 loop spans 17 amino acids. Per germline, CDR1 LGHNA and CDR2 YNFKEQ. V shed 1 base and J 3 bases; nucleotides not matched to a gene: 10. CDR3 DNA sequence: TGTGCCAGCAGCCAAGTGAAATTGAGCGGGAATACAGATACGCAGTATTTT. Encoded protein: CASSQVKLSGNTDTQYF.

The rearrangement joins TRBV18 to TRBJ2-7; D is perhaps TRBD2 (6 bases). Trimming removed 6 bases from V and 2 bases from J, with 8 bases in between. There are 12 residues in the CDR3. The germline V gene encodes CDR1 KGHSH and CDR2 LQKENI. CDR3 residues: CASSPGAYEQYF. Written as DNA, the CDR3 is TGTGCCAGCTCGCCGGGAGCCTACGAGCAGTACTTC.

This clone has just one count. The chain combines TRBV6-5 with TRBJ1-4, with a possible D match to TRBD1 (5 bases). This CDR3 contains 13 residues. Germline V gene lookup returns CDR1 MNHEY and CDR2 SVGAGI. Trimming took 6 bases from V and 7 from J, leaving 12 bases between them. The CDR3 is CASSRVVSEKLFF. CDR3 DNA: TGTGCCAGCAGCAGGGTCGTGAGTGAAAAACTGTTTTTT.

CDR3 in amino acids: CASSSNGGWGQPQHF. CDR3 bases: TGTGCCAGCAGTTCCAACGGAGGGTGGGGACAGCCCCAGCATTTT. The chain combines TRBV28 with TRBJ1-5; D is ambiguous. The CDR3 loop spans 15 amino acids. Germline CDR1 is MDHEN and CDR2 is SYDVKM. The V and J ends lost 4 bases and 7 bases respectively, with 17 bases between them.

A word on this clone: One end of the junction varies from germline; a read error may be responsible. V and J are TRBV3-1 (or the pseudogene TRBV3-2) and TRBJ1-5; D is undetermined. The CDR3 spans 15 residues. Germline CDR1 LGHDT, CDR2 YNNKEL (reference sequence). In DNA form, the CDR3 reads TGTGCCAGCAGCCAAGCCGGGATTAGCGATCAGCCCCAGCATTTT. Its protein product is CASSQAGISDQPQHF.

The chain recombines TRBV24-1 with TRBJ2-1; D gene unclear. The germline gives CDR1 KGHDR, CDR2 SFDVKD. The V gene lost 4 bases and the J gene lost 9 bases, with 15 bases spanning the gap. There are 14 residues in the CDR3. The CDR3 loop reads CATSDSYRSGEQFF. The CDR3 DNA follows: TGTGCCACCAGTGACTCCTACCGGAGTGGTGAGCAGTTCTTC.

The chain carries TRBV3-1 (or the pseudogene TRBV3-2) and TRBJ1-4, with D perhaps matching TRBD1 (6 bases). Trimming left V 0 bases short and J 7 bases short, with 21 bases between. Germline CDR1 reads LGHDT; CDR2 reads YNNKEL (reference sequence). This CDR3 comprises 18 residues. CDR3 nucleotide sequence: TGTGCCAGCAGCCAAGACCCCACCTTTACAGGGAGACCTGAAAAACTGTTTTTT. Its translation: CASSQDPTFTGRPEKLFF.

This clone was seen a few times. The chain has TRBV10-3 and TRBJ2-7, with TRBD1 matching 10 bases. Losses at the gene ends were 4 bases for V and 1 base for J; bases not matched to a gene: 4. Germline values: CDR1 ENHRY, CDR2 SYGVKD. The CDR3 loop spans 15 amino acids. The CDR3, as DNA: TGTGCCATCAGTGTGGGACAGGGGATGTCCTACGAGCAGTACTTC. Translating it yields CAISVGQGMSYEQYF.

The rearrangement joins TRBV9 to TRBJ1-2; perhaps TRBD1 as D (5 bases). The CDR3 has 15 amino acids. From germline, CDR1 is SGDLS and CDR2 YYNGEE. The ends were cut back, 0 bases at V and 8 bases at J, with 17 bases in the middle. Written as DNA, the CDR3 is TGTGCCAGCAGCGTAGGAGGGCGGGGCAGCTTCGGCTACACCTTC. It codes for CASSVGGRGSFGYTF.

The chain recombines TRBV25-1 with TRBJ1-3, with 8 bases matching TRBD1. The CDR3 extends over 14 amino acids. The germline gives CDR1 MGHDK, CDR2 SYGVNS. The junction had 3 bases not matched to a gene; V was cut back by 8 bases and J by 0 bases. CDR3 sequence: CASRDRFSGNTIYF. CDR3 DNA sequence: TGTGCCAGCCGGGACAGGTTCTCTGGAAACACCATATATTTT.

This clone was seen more than once but under ten times. The chain employs TRBV28 and TRBJ1-2; weak D call: TRBD1 (5 bases). CDR1 is MDHEN and CDR2 is SYDVKM in the germline V gene. Trimming removed 2 bases from V and 7 bases from J, with 11 bases in between. The CDR3 length is 13 residues. CDR3 protein: CASSLGSGSGYTF. The CDR3 DNA reads TGTGCCAGCAGTTTAGGGTCAGGGTCTGGCTACACCTTC.

The genes are TRBV5-1 and TRBJ1-1, with TRBD1 identical over 8 bases. The CDR3 length is 15 residues. Germline values: CDR1 SGHRS, CDR2 YFSETQ. Trimming at V came to 6 bases and at J to 1 base, leaving 8 bases not matched to a gene. CDR3 amino acids: CASTGGGTGNTEAFF. The DNA for the CDR3 is TGCGCCAGCACCGGGGGCGGGACAGGGAACACTGAAGCTTTCTTT.

V gene TRBV28 combines with J gene TRBJ2-1, with TRBD2 identical over 13 bases. The CDR3 runs 17 residues. Per germline, CDR1 MDHEN and CDR2 SYDVKM. V was pared by 6 bases and J by 6 bases, with 11 bases of the junction left unmatched. The DNA of the CDR3 is TGTGCCAGCAGCTATCATCCGGGACTAGCGGGAATCAATGAGCAGTTCTTC. As protein: CASSYHPGLAGINEQFF. Full variable domain (rest looked up from reference TRBV28 and TRBJ2-1): DVKVTQSSRYLVKRTGEKVFLECVQDMDHENMFWYRQDPGLGLRLIYFSYDVKMKEKGDIPEGYSVSREKKERFSLILESASTNQTSMYLCASSYHPGLAGINEQFFGPGTRLTVL.

This clone came up once. The chain carries TRBV29-1 and TRBJ1-2; D is ambiguous. The germline V and J ends were trimmed by 2 bases and 3 bases, with 7 bases remaining between them. Per germline, CDR1 SQVTM and CDR2 ANQGSEA. CDR3 length: 12 amino acids. CDR3 DNA sequence: TGCAGCGTTGAATTGCAGGACTATGGCTACACCTTC. Protein product: CSVELQDYGYTF. Variable domain in full (rest from reference TRBV29-1 and TRBJ1-2): SAVISQKPSRDICQRGTSLTIQCQVDSQVTMMFWYRQQPGQSLTLIATANQGSEATYESGFVIDKFPISRPNLTFSTLTVSNMSPEDSSIYLCSVELQDYGYTFGSGTRLTVV.

This sequence joins TRBV27 and TRBJ2-4; TRBD2 might be the D (6 bases). In germline, CDR1 is MNHEY, CDR2 SMNVEV (reference sequence). Trimming cost V 6 bases and J 0 bases, with 15 bases left between them. The length of the CDR3 is 16 residues. The CDR3, as DNA: TGTGCCAGCAGCCCACGGGAGAATCTAGCCAAAAACATTCAGTACTTC. It encodes CASSPRENLAKNIQYF.

In its sample, this clone was seen a few times. The chain carries TRBV11-2 and TRBJ1-4; 7 positions agree with TRBD1. The germline V gene has CDR1 SGHAT and CDR2 FQNNGV. J lost 6 bases, V lost 2 bases, and 3 bases had no gene match. The length of the CDR3 is 14 residues. CDR3 residues: CASSLYRGDEKLFF. The CDR3 region has the DNA TGTGCCAGCAGCTTATACAGGGGTGATGAAAAACTGTTTTTT.

This clone appeared a few times. The chain recombines TRBV10-3 with TRBJ2-1, with TRBD2 identical over 14 bases. Per the germline V gene, CDR1 is ENHRY and CDR2 is SYGVKD. The CDR3 extends over 16 amino acids. Unmatched junction bases numbered 2, after V lost 2 bases and J lost 5 bases. This CDR3 is CAISEPTSGRDNEQFF. CDR3 sequence (DNA): TGTGCCATCAGTGAGCCGACTAGCGGGAGGGACAATGAGCAGTTCTTC.

The chain joins TRBV2 to TRBJ1-5, with D possibly being TRBD1 (5 bases). CDR3 length: 13 amino acids. V was trimmed by 6 bases and J by 7 bases, leaving 13 bases between them. Germline CDR1 is SNHLY and CDR2 is FYNNEI. In nucleotides, the CDR3 is TGTGCCAGCAGGGTAGGGGTAGAACAGCCCCAGCATTTT. The encoded protein is CASRVGVEQPQHF.

This chain uses TRBV19 with TRBJ1-1; TRBD1 agrees at 7 bases. V trimming: 7 bases; J trimming: 3 bases; junction bases outside the gene matches: 23. Germline V lookup: CDR1 LNHDA, CDR2 SQIVND (reference sequence). This CDR3 spans 19 amino acids. The CDR3 nucleotides read TGTGCCAGTAATACATACCAAAGACAGGGTAGGGGCGTGGACACTGAAGCTTTCTTT. Protein product: CASNTYQRQGRGVDTEAFF.

This clone appeared a single time. This sequence joins TRBV12-5 and TRBJ2-1; 14 bases map to TRBD2. V lost 4 bases and J lost 12; bases outside the gene matches: 5. This CDR3 contains 14 residues. Germline assignment: CDR1 LGHNT and CDR2 FRNRAP. The CDR3 nucleotides read TGTGCTAGTGGTTCGGGACTAGCGGGAGACCCGCAGTTCTTC. This codes for CASGSGLAGDPQFF. Based on the CDR3 plus reference TRBV12-5 and TRBJ2-1, the full variable domain is DARVTQTPRHKVTEMGQEVTMRCQPILGHNTVFWYRQTMMQGLELLAYFRNRAPLDDSGMPKDRFSAEMPDATLATLKIQPSEPRDSAVYFCASGSGLAGDPQFFGPGTRLTVL.